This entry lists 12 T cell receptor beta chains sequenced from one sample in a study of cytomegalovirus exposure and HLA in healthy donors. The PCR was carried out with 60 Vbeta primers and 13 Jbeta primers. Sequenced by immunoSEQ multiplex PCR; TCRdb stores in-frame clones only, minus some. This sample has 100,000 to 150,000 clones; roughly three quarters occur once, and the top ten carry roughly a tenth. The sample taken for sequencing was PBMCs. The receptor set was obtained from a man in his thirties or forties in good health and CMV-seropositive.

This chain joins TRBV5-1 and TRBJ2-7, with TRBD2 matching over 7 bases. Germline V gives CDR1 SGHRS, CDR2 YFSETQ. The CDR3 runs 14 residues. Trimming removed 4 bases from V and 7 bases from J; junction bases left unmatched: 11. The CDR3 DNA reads TGCGCCAGCAGCCCCACCACGGGGGGAGGTGAGCAGTACTTC. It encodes CASSPTTGGGEQYF. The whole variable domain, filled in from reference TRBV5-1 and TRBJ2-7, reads KAGVTQTPRYLIKTRGQQVTLSCSPISGHRSVSWYQQTPGQGLQFLFEYFSETQRNKGNFPGRFSGRQFSNSRSEMNVSTLELGDSALYLCASSPTTGGGEQYFGPGTRLTVT.

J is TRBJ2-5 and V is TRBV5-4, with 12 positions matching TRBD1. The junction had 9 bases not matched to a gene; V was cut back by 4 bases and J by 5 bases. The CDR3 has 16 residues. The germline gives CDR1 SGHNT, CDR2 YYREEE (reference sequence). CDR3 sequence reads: CASSRSGTGGVETQYF. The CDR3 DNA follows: TGTGCCAGCAGCAGGTCGGGGACAGGGGGCGTCGAGACCCAGTACTTC. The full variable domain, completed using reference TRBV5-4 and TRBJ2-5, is ETGVTQSPTHLIKTRGQQVTLRCSSQSGHNTVSWYQQALGQGPQFIFQYYREEENGRGNFPPRFSGLQFPNYSSELNVNALELDDSALYLCASSRSGTGGVETQYFGPGTRLLVL.

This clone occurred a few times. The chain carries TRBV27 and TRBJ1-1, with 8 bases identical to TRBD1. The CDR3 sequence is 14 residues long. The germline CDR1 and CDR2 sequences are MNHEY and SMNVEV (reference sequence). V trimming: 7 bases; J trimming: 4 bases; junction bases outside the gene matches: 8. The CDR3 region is CASTLQGGVTEAFF. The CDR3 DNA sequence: TGTGCCAGCACCTTACAGGGGGGTGTCACTGAAGCTTTCTTT.

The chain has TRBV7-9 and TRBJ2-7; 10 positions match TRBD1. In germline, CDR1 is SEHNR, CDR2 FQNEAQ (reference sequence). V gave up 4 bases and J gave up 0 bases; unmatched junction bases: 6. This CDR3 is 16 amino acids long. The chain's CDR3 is CASSSPGTGDSYEQYF. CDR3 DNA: TGTGCCAGCAGCTCTCCCGGGACAGGGGACTCCTACGAGCAGTACTTC. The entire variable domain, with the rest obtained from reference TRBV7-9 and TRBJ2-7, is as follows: DTGVSQNPRHKITKRGQNVTFRCDPISEHNRLYWYRQTLGQGPEFLTYFQNEAQLEKSRLLSDRFSAERPKGSFSTLEIQRTEQGDSAMYLCASSSPGTGDSYEQYFGPGTRLTVT.

The DNA for the CDR3 is TGCGCCAGCAGCCCTAGGACAGGGTGGACCGGGGAGCTGTTTTTT. It translates to CASSPRTGWTGELFF. The chain carries TRBV5-1 and TRBJ2-2; 8 nucleotides line up with TRBD1. The CDR3 loop spans 15 amino acids. V lost 4 bases and J lost 5; bases outside the gene matches: 7. Germline V CDR1 and CDR2: SGHRS, YFSETQ. The full variable domain, with the rest looked up from reference TRBV5-1 and TRBJ2-2, is KAGVTQTPRYLIKTRGQQVTLSCSPISGHRSVSWYQQTPGQGLQFLFEYFSETQRNKGNFPGRFSGRQFSNSRSEMNVSTLELGDSALYLCASSPRTGWTGELFFGEGSRLTVL.

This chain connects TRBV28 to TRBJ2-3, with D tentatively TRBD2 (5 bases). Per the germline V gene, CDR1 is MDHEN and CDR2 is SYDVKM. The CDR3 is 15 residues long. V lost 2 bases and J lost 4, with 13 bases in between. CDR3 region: CASSLAGGGADTQYF. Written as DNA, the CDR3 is TGTGCCAGCAGTTTAGCGGGCGGTGGTGCAGATACGCAGTATTTT.

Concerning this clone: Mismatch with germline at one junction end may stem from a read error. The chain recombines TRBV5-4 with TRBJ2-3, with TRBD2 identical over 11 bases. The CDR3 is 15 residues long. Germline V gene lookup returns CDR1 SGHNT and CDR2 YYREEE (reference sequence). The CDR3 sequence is CASSLTSGSTNTQYF. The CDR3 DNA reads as TGTGCCAGCAGCTTGACTAGCGGGAGCACAAATACGCAGTATTTT.

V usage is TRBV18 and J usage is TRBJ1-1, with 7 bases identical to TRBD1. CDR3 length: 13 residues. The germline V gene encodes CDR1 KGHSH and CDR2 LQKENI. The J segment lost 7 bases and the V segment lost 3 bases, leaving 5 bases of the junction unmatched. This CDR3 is CASSPGQLSEAFF. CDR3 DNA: TGTGCCAGCTCACCGGGACAGTTAAGTGAAGCTTTCTTT.

The DNA of the CDR3 is TGTGCCAGCAGTTTGGGACAGGGTGGGGGAACCTACGAGCAGTACTTC. It is translated as CASSLGQGGGTYEQYF. The chain couples TRBV6-5 to TRBJ2-7; 9 bases agree with TRBD1. V was clipped by 4 bases and J by 2 bases; unmatched bases: 9. The CDR3 sequence is 16 residues long. CDR1 is MNHEY and CDR2 is SVGAGI in the germline V gene.

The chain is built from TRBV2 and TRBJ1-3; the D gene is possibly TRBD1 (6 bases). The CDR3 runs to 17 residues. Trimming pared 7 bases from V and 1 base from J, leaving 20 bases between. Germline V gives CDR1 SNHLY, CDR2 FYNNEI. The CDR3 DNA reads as TGTGCCAGCACCGAACGCAGCAGGGGAGCATCTGGAAACACCATATATTTT. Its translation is CASTERSRGASGNTIYF.

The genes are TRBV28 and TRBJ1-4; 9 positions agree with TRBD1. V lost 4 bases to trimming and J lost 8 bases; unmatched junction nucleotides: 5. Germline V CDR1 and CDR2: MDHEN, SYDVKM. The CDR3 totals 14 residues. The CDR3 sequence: CASSSGQGVEKLFF. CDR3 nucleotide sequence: TGTGCCAGCAGTTCGGGACAGGGAGTAGAAAAACTGTTTTTT.

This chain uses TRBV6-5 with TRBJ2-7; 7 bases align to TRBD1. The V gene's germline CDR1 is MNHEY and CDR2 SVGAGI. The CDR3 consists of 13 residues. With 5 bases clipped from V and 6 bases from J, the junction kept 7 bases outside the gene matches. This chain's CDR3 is CASSADRDGEQYF. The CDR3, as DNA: TGTGCCAGCAGTGCAGACAGGGACGGCGAGCAGTACTTC.